The 29 T cell receptor beta chains reported below all come from one sample, sequenced in a study of blood T cells in healthy people across ages. The use of a sample-barcoded 5' primer and a J-beta primer mix characterized a second PCR of roughly 6 to 11 cycles. MiXCR, run by TCRdb on the 5' RACE reads, gives a single entry per CDR3 protein. The sample lists fewer than 2,000,000 distinct CDR3 sequences; about 39% were seen once. Input material: blood. These receptors all come from a human donor in good health.

Comments on this clonotype: One junction end does not reproduce the germline sequence, and a read error may be involved. J is TRBJ1-2 and V is TRBV12-5; D is uncertain. The CDR3 length is 11 residues. The germline gives CDR1 LGHNT, CDR2 FRNRAP. CDR3 nucleotide sequence: TGCGCTAGTGGCCGACTCTTTGGCTACACCTTC. It translates to CASGRLFGYTF. The full variable domain, completed using reference TRBV12-5 and TRBJ1-2, is DARVTQTPRHKVTEMGQEVTMRCQPILGHNTVFWYRQTMMQGLELLAYFRNRAPLDDSGMPKDRFSAEMPDATLATLKIQPSEPRDSAVYFCASGRLFGYTFGSGTRLTVV.

V and J are TRBV7-7 and TRBJ2-3, with 11 bases lining up with TRBD2. Germline CDR1 reads SSHAT; CDR2 reads FNYEAQ (reference sequence). Trimming took 1 base from V and 4 from J; bases not matched to a gene: 7. The CDR3 runs 17 residues. CDR3 in amino acids: CASSLEPSGGNADTQYF. DNA of the CDR3: TGTGCCAGCAGCTTAGAACCTAGCGGGGGGAATGCAGATACGCAGTATTTT. The full variable domain, with the rest looked up from reference TRBV7-7 and TRBJ2-3, is GAGVSQSPRYKVTKRGQDVTLRCDPISSHATLYWYQQALGQGPEFLTYFNYEAQPDKSGLPSDRFSAERPEGSISTLTIQRTEQRDSAMYRCASSLEPSGGNADTQYFGPGTRLTVL.

The V call is TRBV4-3, the J call TRBJ1-5; 9 nucleotides align to TRBD1. The CDR3 contains 17 residues. Germline lookup yields CDR1 LGHNA and CDR2 YSLEER. Trimming removed 4 bases from V and 8 bases from J; junction bases left unmatched: 15. The CDR3 DNA follows: TGCGCCAGCAGCCCCTCACCGGGACAGGGAAAGAGGGAGCCCCAGCATTTT. Amino acid sequence: CASSPSPGQGKREPQHF.

The chain is built from TRBV6-2 or TRBV6-3 and TRBJ2-2, with D uncertain. Germline V lookup: CDR1 MNHEY, CDR2 SVGEGT. CDR3 length: 14 residues. With 6 bases removed from V and 3 bases from J, the gap between germline ends came to 11 bases. The CDR3 DNA reads TGTGCCAGCAGCCAACAGCGATACACCGGGGAGCTGTTTTTT. Residues: CASSQQRYTGELFF.

This clonotype turned up a few times. The chain uses TRBV20-1 and TRBJ2-7; D perhaps matches TRBD1 (6 bases). The germline CDR1 and CDR2 sequences are DFQATT and SNEGSKA (reference sequence). V lost 3 bases, J lost 4 bases, and 25 bases lay in between. This CDR3 has 17 amino acids. The DNA for the CDR3 is TGCAGTGCTAGCCGGACAGAGACAACGATAACGGGATACGAGCAGTACTTC. Its translation is CSASRTETTITGYEQYF.

This clonotype turned up a few times. The chain joins TRBV29-1 to TRBJ1-2; 8 nucleotides line up with TRBD1. The CDR3 extends over 16 amino acids. Germline V lookup: CDR1 SQVTM, CDR2 ANQGSEA. V lost 3 bases to trimming and J lost 2 bases; unmatched junction nucleotides: 11. CDR3 nucleotide sequence: TGCAGCGTTGAGGGAACAGGGGGTCCAGACAACTATGGCTACACCTTC. This encodes CSVEGTGGPDNYGYTF.

The genes are TRBV12-3 or TRBV12-4 and TRBJ1-5; unclear D gene. V was cut by 7 bases and J by 6 bases, with 13 bases left in between. This CDR3 region has 13 residues. CDR3 sequence (DNA): TGTGCCAGCACTCCTGCGGCGGGTCAGCCCCAGCATTTT. Its translation is CASTPAAGQPQHF.

CDR3 in DNA: TGCAGCGTTGAAATCTTCCCTAGCGGGGGGGGCTACGAGCAGTACTTC. It specifies CSVEIFPSGGGYEQYF. The J gene is TRBJ2-7, the V gene TRBV29-1, with TRBD2 matching over 12 bases. Trimming took 2 bases from V and 3 from J; bases not matched to a gene: 8. Germline assignment: CDR1 SQVTM and CDR2 ANQGSEA. This CDR3 contains 16 residues.

Turning to this clonotype: A much larger clone lies a single base off, so this may be a read error. This chain uses TRBV9 with TRBJ2-3; the D gene is possibly TRBD2 (6 bases). V shed 0 bases and J shed 6 bases, with 14 bases lying between them. Germline V gives CDR1 SGDLS, CDR2 YYNGEE. The CDR3 covers 15 residues. The CDR3 DNA is TGTGCCAGCAGCGTAGCTGCGGGGCTCGTTGATACGCAGTATTTT. Translating it yields CASSVAAGLVDTQYF. The full variable domain, rest sourced from reference TRBV9 and TRBJ2-3, is DSGVTQTPKHLITATGQRVTLRCSPRSGDLSVYWYQQSLDQGLQFLIQYYNGEERAKGNILERFSAQQFPDLHSELNLSSLELGDSALYFCASSVAAGLVDTQYFGPGTRLTVL.

This clonotype was observed a handful of times. The chain uses TRBV4-3 and TRBJ1-5; D call uncertain. Germline loops: CDR1 LGHNA, CDR2 YSLEER. Trimming took off 3 bases at V and 5 bases at J, with 5 bases between the two ends. The CDR3 runs 12 residues. The CDR3 spells CASSQAHQPQHF. DNA for the CDR3: TGCGCCAGCAGCCAGGCCCATCAGCCCCAGCATTTT.

CDR3 sequence reads: CASRPGAGGFAYGYTF. CDR3 DNA: TGTGCCAGCAGGCCTGGGGCAGGGGGCTTTGCCTATGGCTACACCTTC. The chain uses TRBV7-9 and TRBJ1-2; 8 nucleotides agree with TRBD1. With 6 bases clipped from V and 4 bases from J, the junction kept 13 bases outside the gene matches. This CDR3 has 16 amino acids. Germline lookup yields CDR1 SEHNR and CDR2 FQNEAQ (reference sequence). Drawing the rest from reference TRBV7-9 and TRBJ1-2, the complete variable domain is DTGVSQNPRHKITKRGQNVTFRCDPISEHNRLYWYRQTLGQGPEFLTYFQNEAQLEKSRLLSDRFSAERPKGSFSTLEIQRTEQGDSAMYLCASRPGAGGFAYGYTFGSGTRLTVV.

V gene TRBV20-1 combines with J gene TRBJ2-1, with 11 bases aligning to TRBD2. J was trimmed by 2 bases and V by 3 bases; bases with no gene match: 3. The CDR3 runs 15 residues. Germline assignment: CDR1 DFQATT and CDR2 SNEGSKA (reference sequence). The CDR3 bases are TGCAGTGCTAGCCCGGGACTAGCGGCCTACAATGAGCAGTTCTTC. Translating gives CSASPGLAAYNEQFF.

V gene TRBV7-8 combines with J gene TRBJ1-2; no firm D call. The CDR3 consists of 15 residues. Germline V gene sequence: CDR1 SGHVS, CDR2 FQNEAQ. V was clipped by 0 bases and J by 4 bases, with 12 bases between them. CDR3 residues: CASSLAVRLLYGYTF. The CDR3, as DNA: TGTGCCAGCAGCTTAGCAGTCCGGCTGCTCTATGGCTACACCTTC.

This clonotype was detected ten times or more. The chain joins TRBV7-2 to TRBJ1-1; no reliable D call. V lost 1 base and J lost 1, with 7 bases in between. CDR1 SGHTA and CDR2 FQGNSA come from the germline V gene. The CDR3 covers 14 residues. The CDR3 DNA follows: TGTGCCAGCAGCTTAGTTCCGGGGAACACTGAAGCTTTCTTT. Residues: CASSLVPGNTEAFF.

This clonotype appeared once. The chain has TRBV25-1 and TRBJ1-2, with a possible D match to TRBD1 (5 bases). V shed 1 base and J shed 8 bases, with 14 bases lying between them. Per germline, CDR1 MGHDK and CDR2 SYGVNS. This CDR3 contains 14 residues. The CDR3: CASSELGGAGGYTF. DNA for the CDR3: TGTGCCAGCAGTGAATTAGGAGGGGCGGGAGGCTACACCTTC.

V gene TRBV6-2 or TRBV6-3 combines with J gene TRBJ2-7; TRBD2 is a possible D gene (7 bases). CDR3 length: 14 residues. The germline V gene encodes CDR1 MNHEY and CDR2 SVGEGT. V was cut by 6 bases and J by 2 bases, with 14 bases left in between. CDR3 coding DNA: TGTGCCAGCAGGGAGGGAGGGGACACCTACGAGCAGTACTTC. It encodes CASREGGDTYEQYF.

This chain joins TRBV6-1 and TRBJ2-5; tentative D call: TRBD1 (5 bases). V was trimmed by 1 base and J by 2 bases, leaving 11 bases between them. The CDR3 consists of 15 residues. Looked up from germline, CDR1 is MNHNS and CDR2 is SASEGT. CDR3 sequence (DNA): TGTGCCAGCAGTGAAGGTGGGGCTAGACAAGAGACCCAGTACTTC. As protein: CASSEGGARQETQYF.

The V and J genes are TRBV4-1 and TRBJ1-1; D ambiguous. Germline CDR1 MGHRA, CDR2 YSYEKL. Trimming removed 3 bases from V and 0 bases from J, with 8 bases in between. This CDR3 comprises 14 residues. CDR3 protein: CASSQMGLNTEAFF. The CDR3 DNA is TGCGCCAGCAGCCAGATGGGTTTGAACACTGAAGCTTTCTTT.

This sequence joins TRBV4-3 and TRBJ1-2; tentatively, D is TRBD1 (5 bases). CDR3 length: 20 amino acids. The ends were cut back, 2 bases at V and 4 bases at J, with 29 bases in the middle. Germline V lookup: CDR1 LGHNA, CDR2 YSLEER. The CDR3 bases are TGCGCCAGCAGCCAACCCCTAGGCGGGACGGGCGGTGGAAAAGGCTATGGCTACACCTTC. Translating gives CASSQPLGGTGGGKGYGYTF.

Only a few counts were recorded for this clonotype. The rearrangement uses TRBV7-2 and TRBJ2-1, with 8 bases aligning to TRBD2. Germline values: CDR1 SGHTA, CDR2 FQGNSA. V lost 0 bases, J lost 3 bases, and 4 bases stayed unmatched. The CDR3 contains 16 residues. In DNA form, the CDR3 reads TGTGCCAGCAGCTTAGCTAGCGGGGACGACTACAATGAGCAGTTCTTC. Protein: CASSLASGDDYNEQFF. The whole variable domain, remainder taken from reference TRBV7-2 and TRBJ2-1, is GAGVSQSPSNKVTEKGKDVELRCDPISGHTALYWYRQSLGQGLEFLIYFQGNSAPDKSGLPSDRFSAERTGGSVSTLTIQRTQQEDSAVYLCASSLASGDDYNEQFFGPGTRLTVL.

The genes are TRBV27 and TRBJ2-5; perhaps TRBD1 as D (6 bases). This CDR3 region has 13 residues. CDR1 and CDR2 from the germline V gene are MNHEY and SMNVEV (reference sequence). Deletions cut 3 bases from V and 3 bases from J, with 8 bases between. CDR3 protein: CASSFRQEETQYF. CDR3 DNA sequence: TGTGCCAGCAGTTTTAGACAGGAAGAGACCCAGTACTTC.

Written as DNA, the CDR3 is TGTGCCAGCAGTTACTCGGTGAACTACAATGAGCAGTTCTTC. This encodes CASSYSVNYNEQFF. This chain joins TRBV6-2 or TRBV6-3 and TRBJ2-1; D gene ambiguous. Germline V gene data show CDR1 as MNHEY and CDR2 as SVGEGT. Trimming shortened V by 0 bases and J by 3 bases, and 6 bases separated the two germline ends. The CDR3 loop spans 14 amino acids.

This clonotype has just a few counts. The chain recombines TRBV5-5 with TRBJ2-5; the D call may be TRBD1 or TRBD2 (5 bases each). Trimming took 4 bases from V and 4 from J, leaving 14 bases between them. CDR3 size: 14 residues. Germline V CDR1 and CDR2: SGHKS, YYEKEE (reference sequence). CDR3 nucleotides: TGTGCCAGCAGCGACCCGGAGAGGGGAGAGACCCAGTACTTC. Protein: CASSDPERGETQYF.

The rearrangement joins TRBV2 to TRBJ1-6; D is perhaps TRBD1 (5 bases). Germline CDR1 SNHLY, CDR2 FYNNEI. CDR3 length: 15 residues. The ends were cut back, 3 bases at V and 10 bases at J, with 16 bases in the middle. The CDR3 nucleotides read TGTGCCAGCAGTGAGGGCCGGGACCCCGGATCACCCCTCCACTTT. This translates into CASSEGRDPGSPLHF.

This clonotype occurred once. The rearrangement links TRBV21-1 to TRBJ2-7. TRBV21-1 is a documented pseudogene. The CDR3 length is 14 residues. The CDR3 DNA is TGTGCCAGAAACTGGACGGTTGGATCCTACGAGCAGTACTTC. Translation gives CARNWTVGSYEQYF.

The chain links TRBV20-1 to TRBJ1-1; the D gene is possibly TRBD1 (6 bases). The V end lost 4 bases, the J end lost 0 bases, and 9 bases lay between the germline ends. Germline assignment: CDR1 DFQATT and CDR2 SNEGSKA (reference sequence). The length of the CDR3 is 13 residues. The CDR3 DNA reads TGCAGTGCTATGAAGGGGGTGAACACTGAAGCTTTCTTT. It codes for CSAMKGVNTEAFF.

CDR3 bases: TGTGCCAGCAGCGTAGAGACTAGCGGGGGTACGCAGTATTTT. As protein: CASSVETSGGTQYF. This chain uses TRBV9 with TRBJ2-3; 12 bases agree with TRBD2. After removal of 0 bases from V and 8 bases from J, the junction contained 1 base not matched to a gene. Germline-derived CDR1 and CDR2 are SGDLS and YYNGEE. CDR3 length: 14 amino acids.

This clonotype was counted between two and nine times. At one of its ends the junction is not consistent with the germline gene, which may arise from a read error. This chain uses TRBV7-2 with TRBJ2-7; D gene unclear. The CDR3 has 13 amino acids. Germline-derived CDR1 and CDR2 are SGHTA and FQGNSA. In DNA, the CDR3 is TGTGCCAGCACCGCCTTGTCCTCCCACGAGCAGTACTTC. It codes for CASTALSSHEQYF.

The CDR3 DNA sequence: TGTGCCAGCAGCACCGTAGGGTGGACCGGGGAGCTGTTTTTT. Protein sequence: CASSTVGWTGELFF. The chain couples TRBV7-3 to TRBJ2-2; D is unresolved. Trimming took 5 bases from V and 5 from J, leaving 12 bases between them. From germline, CDR1 is SGHTA and CDR2 FQGTGA. The CDR3 sequence is 14 residues long.